What follows are 28 T cell receptor beta chains derived from one specimen sequenced in a study of cytomegalovirus exposure and HLA in healthy donors (dated by TCRdb to the late 2010s). The method was the immunoSEQ multiplex PCR assay. For the multiplex PCR, a mixture combining 60 forward primers for TCR Vbeta segments and 13 reverse primers for TCR Jbeta segments was used. TCRdb stores this immuneACCESS table with in-frame sequences only. Part of the clones is absent; in the studies checked, under half of the shortfall reflects unresolved V genes, and no reason is known for the rest. The sample includes about 130,000 clones, with 82% observed a single time. Approximately 10% of the sample is taken by the ten largest. The sequencing sample was made of PBMCs. The receptor source for this set is a male donor in good health and CMV-seropositive.

The rearrangement joins TRBV6-5 to TRBJ1-2; D may be TRBD1 (6 bases). CDR1 and CDR2 (germline): MNHEY, SVGAGI. The CDR3 consists of 15 residues. V lost 6 bases to trimming and J lost 5 bases, with 19 bases between them. The CDR3 here is CASRQGPYRDYGYTF. The DNA for the CDR3 is TGTGCCAGCAGACAGGGACCATACCGCGATTATGGCTACACCTTC.

This chain links TRBV2 with TRBJ2-5, with 9 bases lining up with TRBD1. The length of the CDR3 is 18 residues. Germline V gene sequence: CDR1 SNHLY, CDR2 FYNNEI. V was pared by 6 bases and J by 4 bases, with 18 bases of the junction left unmatched. The CDR3, as DNA: TGTGCCAGCAGCAAAAGTTATTGGGTGGACAGGGGTGTAGAGACCCAGTACTTC. Amino acid sequence: CASSKSYWVDRGVETQYF.

The chain joins TRBV2 to TRBJ2-1, with TRBD2 matching over 7 bases. The V segment lost 3 bases and the J segment 9 bases; nucleotides outside the gene matches: 8. CDR3 length: 14 residues. Germline V gives CDR1 SNHLY, CDR2 FYNNEI. This CDR3 is CASSDTAGVSEQFF. DNA of the CDR3: TGTGCCAGCAGTGATACTGCGGGAGTAAGTGAGCAGTTCTTC.

The table lists this clone with a count of one. V gene TRBV5-4 combines with J gene TRBJ2-7, with a weak D call TRBD2 (6 bases). This CDR3 region has 15 residues. Trimming removed 2 bases from V and 3 bases from J, with 15 bases in between. The germline V gene encodes CDR1 SGHNT and CDR2 YYREEE (reference sequence). The CDR3 here is CASSFRVAEVYEQYF. For the CDR3, the DNA is TGTGCCAGCAGCTTTCGCGTAGCGGAGGTCTACGAGCAGTACTTC. Supplemented by reference TRBV5-4 and TRBJ2-7, the full variable domain reads ETGVTQSPTHLIKTRGQQVTLRCSSQSGHNTVSWYQQALGQGPQFIFQYYREEENGRGNFPPRFSGLQFPNYSSELNVNALELDDSALYLCASSFRVAEVYEQYFGPGTRLTVT.

The rearrangement uses TRBV21-1 and TRBJ2-6; TRBD2, as called in the table, went unchecked against the DNA. TRBV21-1 is an annotated pseudogene. CDR3 length: 17 residues. The CDR3 DNA sequence: TGTGCCAGCAGCCTCGAGGTTTTTTCTCTCTGTACCAACGTCCTGACTTTC. Amino acid sequence: CASSLEVFSLCTNVLTF.

V usage is TRBV30 and J usage is TRBJ1-4; TRBD1 matches 11 bases. Per the germline V gene, CDR1 is GTSNPN and CDR2 is SVGIG (reference sequence). V trimming: 8 bases; J trimming: 0 bases; junction bases outside the gene matches: 5. CDR3 length equals 15 residues. CDR3 coding DNA: TGTGCCGGACAGGGACAGGGGGCAACTAATGAAAAACTGTTTTTT. Amino acids: CAGQGQGATNEKLFF.

The chain uses TRBV30 and TRBJ2-7; TRBD2 is a possible D gene (6 bases). Germline lookup yields CDR1 GTSNPN and CDR2 SVGIG (reference sequence). Trimming stripped 2 bases from V and 1 base from J, with 15 bases between. This CDR3 has 15 residues. DNA of the CDR3: TGTGCCTGGAGTCGTGACTGGAGGGAGTCCTACGAGCAGTACTTC. Translation: CAWSRDWRESYEQYF.

The chain has TRBV6-5 and TRBJ2-7, with 7 bases matching TRBD1. J gave up 5 bases and V 6 bases, and 4 bases lay outside the gene matches. Germline V gene sequence: CDR1 MNHEY, CDR2 SVGAGI. This CDR3 contains 12 residues. CDR3 in amino acids: CASRSDRDEQYF. The CDR3 DNA reads TGTGCCAGCAGATCCGACAGGGACGAGCAGTACTTC.

The genes are TRBV28 and TRBJ2-5, with D perhaps assigned TRBD1 or TRBD2 (7 bases each). The J call is in doubt because the DNA end fits TRBJ2-7 better. Germline loops: CDR1 MDHEN, CDR2 SYDVKM. This CDR3 region has 16 residues. CDR3 region: CASSRGEFGLAYEQYF. CDR3 nucleotide sequence: TGTGCCAGCAGCAGGGGGGAATTCGGACTAGCCTACGAGCAGTACTTC.

This clone was counted at least ten times. This rearrangement joins TRBV27 to TRBJ2-1; 9 bases are a match to TRBD2. With V trimmed by 2 bases and J by 9 bases, 8 bases remained unmatched. Looked up from germline, CDR1 is MNHEY and CDR2 is SMNVEV (reference sequence). This CDR3 has 15 amino acids. The CDR3 protein is CASSLAISGRVEQFF. In DNA form, the CDR3 reads TGTGCCAGCAGTTTAGCGATTAGCGGGAGAGTTGAGCAGTTCTTC.

This clone came up a few times. The chain is built from TRBV7-9 and TRBJ2-5; 11 bases fit TRBD2. The CDR3 has 14 amino acids. Germline V gene sequence: CDR1 SEHNR, CDR2 FQNEAQ (reference sequence). The J segment lost 5 bases and the V segment lost 5 bases, leaving 4 bases of the junction unmatched. CDR3 protein: CASSPTSGMETQYF. The CDR3 nucleotides read TGTGCCAGCAGCCCGACTAGCGGGATGGAGACCCAGTACTTC.

The chain joins TRBV29-1 to TRBJ2-2; no definite D call. Per germline, CDR1 SQVTM and CDR2 ANQGSEA. V lost 4 bases, J lost 4 bases, and 10 bases lay in between. This CDR3 has 13 amino acids. CDR3 protein: CSVGLSTTGELFF. The CDR3 nucleotides read TGCAGCGTTGGGCTCTCCACCACCGGGGAGCTGTTTTTT.

The table lists this clone with a count of one. The genes are TRBV18 and TRBJ2-5, with unresolved D. CDR3 length equals 16 residues. Germline CDR1 KGHSH, CDR2 LQKENI. The V end was cut by 3 bases, the J end by 1 base, with 15 bases between. CDR3 nucleotides: TGTGCCAGCTCACCCTTCGGTACGGTCGGCCAAGAGACCCAGTACTTC. Protein: CASSPFGTVGQETQYF.

This clone was found a few times. The chain combines TRBV6-4 with TRBJ2-2; 7 bases agree with TRBD2. Trimming at V came to 2 bases and at J to 7 bases, leaving 7 bases not matched to a gene. CDR3 length: 15 residues. CDR1 and CDR2 (germline): MRHNA, SNTAGT. As DNA, the CDR3 is TGTGCCAGCAGTGACGGGGCGGGAGACAGCGGGGAGCTGTTTTTT. It translates to CASSDGAGDSGELFF.

The rearrangement uses TRBV19 and TRBJ2-1; 9 bases agree with TRBD2. The V gene end was trimmed by 8 bases and the J gene end by 9 bases; junction bases not matched to a gene: 8. Germline CDR1 and CDR2: LNHDA and SQIVND (reference sequence). This CDR3 has 13 amino acids. The CDR3 is CASSALAGSEQFF. The CDR3 bases are TGTGCCAGTTCGGCCCTAGCGGGAAGTGAGCAGTTCTTC.

This clone was seen a single time. The CDR3 spells CASSMTGQGAGQPQHF. As DNA, the CDR3 is TGTGCCAGTAGTATGACGGGACAGGGGGCCGGTCAGCCCCAGCATTTT. This rearrangement joins TRBV19 to TRBJ1-5; TRBD1 aligns across 12 bases. Trimming took 3 bases from V and 6 from J; bases not matched to a gene: 6. The CDR3 is 16 amino acids. CDR1 is LNHDA, CDR2 SQIVND, per germline (reference sequence).

This chain joins TRBV30 and TRBJ1-1; D possibly corresponds to TRBD1 (5 bases). The V and J ends lost 8 bases and 0 bases respectively, with 22 bases between them. CDR3 length: 16 amino acids. CDR1 and CDR2 (germline): GTSNPN, SVGIG (reference sequence). DNA for the CDR3: TGTGCCCGCACCTCTCGGCAGGGCGGGATGAACACTGAAGCTTTCTTT. It yields the protein CARTSRQGGMNTEAFF.

The count of this clone is one. V gene TRBV30 combines with J gene TRBJ2-7; D is possibly TRBD2 (5 bases). Per germline, CDR1 GTSNPN and CDR2 SVGIG (reference sequence). The CDR3 length is 14 residues. V was cut by 2 bases and J by 0 bases, with 11 bases left in between. The CDR3 bases are TGTGCCTGGAGTAGGACTCATAGCTCCTACGAGCAGTACTTC. Protein sequence: CAWSRTHSSYEQYF.

V usage is TRBV4-2 and J usage is TRBJ2-5, with D possibly being TRBD1 (6 bases). The germline V gene encodes CDR1 LGHNA and CDR2 YNFKEQ. V gave up 5 bases and J gave up 2 bases, with 9 bases separating them. This CDR3 has 13 residues. CDR3 protein: CASSIQGQETQYF. CDR3 in DNA: TGTGCCAGCAGCATACAGGGACAAGAGACCCAGTACTTC.

The rearrangement joins TRBV11-1 to TRBJ2-5, with 8 bases identical to TRBD2. The germline gives CDR1 SGHAT, CDR2 FQDESV (reference sequence). This CDR3 is 16 amino acids long. Unmatched junction bases numbered 8, after V lost 0 bases and J lost 5 bases. CDR3 loop: CASSLASPSGYETQYF. The CDR3 coding sequence is TGTGCCAGCAGCTTAGCGTCGCCTAGCGGGTATGAGACCCAGTACTTC.

V is TRBV7-9 and J is TRBJ2-3; possible D gene TRBD1, 6 bases. Germline V gene lookup returns CDR1 SEHNR and CDR2 FQNEAQ (reference sequence). The CDR3 spans 14 residues. V dropped 7 bases and J dropped 1 base, with 12 bases sitting between them. CDR3 residues: CASTSNRGTDTQYF. Written as DNA, the CDR3 is TGTGCCAGCACCTCAAACAGGGGCACAGATACGCAGTATTTT.

This clone showed up just a few times. Distinct nucleotide sequences in the sample also encode this CDR3. The J gene is TRBJ1-3, the V gene TRBV7-3; D is uncertain. CDR1 and CDR2 from the germline V gene are SGHTA and FQGTGA. Trimming removed 0 bases from V and 0 bases from J, with 9 bases in between. The CDR3 has 16 residues. This CDR3 reads CASSLTGGSSGNTIYF. The CDR3 DNA sequence: TGTGCCAGCAGCTTAACTGGCGGATCCTCTGGAAACACCATATATTTT.

CDR3 sequence reads: CASSLSGGNSDTQYF. Here the CDR3 DNA reads TGCGCCAGCAGCTTATCCGGGGGGAACTCGGATACGCAGTATTTT. The chain links TRBV5-1 to TRBJ2-3; 7 bases match TRBD2. Germline loops: CDR1 SGHRS, CDR2 YFSETQ. Germline trimming cut 2 bases from V and 6 bases from J; bases unmatched to any gene: 9. The CDR3 is 15 amino acids.

The sample holds one count of this clone. This chain uses TRBV2 with TRBJ1-2, with D perhaps matching TRBD1 (5 bases). This CDR3 comprises 15 residues. In germline, CDR1 is SNHLY, CDR2 FYNNEI. The V and J ends lost 6 bases and 5 bases respectively, with 19 bases between them. DNA of the CDR3: TGTGCCAGCAGGATAGGACACACCGTTAGTTATGGCTACACCTTC. Translating gives CASRIGHTVSYGYTF. The full variable domain, completed using reference TRBV2 and TRBJ1-2, is EPEVTQTPSHQVTQMGQEVILRCVPISNHLYFYWYRQILGQKVEFLVSFYNNEISEKSEIFDDQFSVERPDGSNFTLKIRSTKLEDSAMYFCASRIGHTVSYGYTFGSGTRLTVV.

This sequence joins TRBV11-2 and TRBJ1-4; 9 nucleotides line up with TRBD1. Trimming removed 5 bases from V and 8 bases from J; junction bases left unmatched: 6. Germline-derived CDR1 and CDR2 are SGHAT and FQNNGV. The CDR3 runs 14 residues. This CDR3 reads CASSPRDRVEKLFF. CDR3 DNA sequence: TGTGCCAGCAGCCCTCGGGACAGGGTCGAAAAACTGTTTTTT.

This clone was seen once. The chain combines TRBV7-9 with TRBJ2-6; possible D gene TRBD2, 5 bases. Per the germline V gene, CDR1 is SEHNR and CDR2 is FQNEAQ (reference sequence). CDR3 length equals 15 residues. The V gene lost 2 bases and the J gene lost 13 bases, with 18 bases spanning the gap. CDR3 DNA sequence: TGTGCCAGCAGCTTAATAGAAGGAGGACTTTGGGTCCTGACTTTC. Its translation: CASSLIEGGLWVLTF.

This clone appeared once. This chain links TRBV19 with TRBJ1-4, with TRBD1 identical over 9 bases. This CDR3 contains 14 residues. The germline V gene encodes CDR1 LNHDA and CDR2 SQIVND (reference sequence). The ends lost 3 bases at V and 8 bases at J; junction bases unmatched: 4. The CDR3 sequence is CASSIRTGVEKLFF. The CDR3 DNA is TGTGCCAGTAGTATTCGGACAGGGGTCGAAAAACTGTTTTTT.

The sample holds a few counts of this clone. The chain has TRBV6-5 and TRBJ2-2; D ambiguous. CDR1 and CDR2 from the germline V gene are MNHEY and SVGAGI. The CDR3 loop spans 13 amino acids. Deletions cut 5 bases from V and 5 bases from J, with 9 bases between. CDR3 in amino acids: CASSEVATGELFF. The CDR3 nucleotides are TGTGCCAGCAGTGAGGTTGCGACCGGGGAGCTGTTTTTT.